The present entry profiles one T cell receptor beta chain with its context. Its cognate antigen is unknown. At one end the junction does not follow the germline gene, possibly because of a read error. This sample was taken from a study of blood T cells in healthy people across ages. Points from the study as a whole: A strong correlation was seen between TCR beta diversity and naive T cell percentage.

The draw of peripheral blood yielded ten milliliters from each donor. CDR1 is SGHRS, CDR2 YFSETQ, per germline. CDR3 length: 15 residues. Primed by a sample-barcoded 5' primer and a J-beta primer mix, a second PCR proceeded for about 7 to 11 cycles. A template-switch adaptor that had 12 random nucleotides put a tag on each cDNA molecule. TCRdb processed the 5' RACE reads anew with MiXCR; each CDR3 protein has one entry. The sample holds nearly 800,000 distinct CDR3 sequences; more than 50% are singletons and the top ten take under 30%. Sequencing was carried out using blood. The sequence came from a man in his forties in good health. V and J are TRBV5-1 and TRBJ2-5, with 8 bases aligning to TRBD1. The J call may be faulty, since TRBJ2-7 better matches the DNA end. In DNA form, the CDR3 reads TGCGTCAGCAGCTTGGAAGGACAGGGAGCCGGCGAGCAGTACTTC. This gives the protein CVSSLEGQGAGEQYF.